This T cell receptor (beta chain) was recovered during a study of blood T cell repertoires in COVID-19 (dated by TCRdb to about 2020). About the study as a whole: Samples from collaborators originated in the United States, Italy and Spain and spanned both the acute and convalescent phases of COVID-19. The material from the prospective study consisted of cDNA or gDNA derived from T cells, B-cell-depleted T cells, or PBMCs. Deeply sampled blood TCRbeta repertoires from subjects exposed to, actively infected with, or recovered from COVID-19 were included in the dataset. The repertoires were released in a freely available public database intended as a resource for research on the immune response to SARS-CoV-2. The samples were drawn from the first 160 participants of the ongoing ImmuneRACE study and from 950 to 1,500 subjects provided by 6 global collaborators. The sample metadata nearly always contained a de-identified subject ID, COVID-19 status, age in years and sex. Where available, HLA class I and class II types were taken from metadata supplied by the sample provider and were not determined by assay-based typing. Results the study describes overall, beyond this receptor: Clinical and demographic metadata were provided uncurated, with the amount varying by source and participant.

The collaborating institutions used their own protocols to collect whole blood in K2EDTA tubes. Collaborator samples were shipped for TCRbeta analysis as frozen whole blood, isolated PBMCs, or DNA extracted from either sample type. TCRbeta CDR3 regions were amplified from genomic DNA using the immunoSEQ Assay, a bias-controlled multiplex PCR. The source study handled its data this way. The number of nucleated cells in each sample was estimated by amplification of reference gene primers within the assay. To quantify the absolute abundance of each unique TCRbeta CDR3 rearrangement, sequence reads were collapsed and filtered. For each sample, productive Simpson clonality was calculated as the square root of Simpson's diversity index across productive rearrangements. TCRdb holds this immuneACCESS table with in-frame rearrangements only. Some clones are missing; in checked studies, unresolved V genes explain under half, and the rest has no known cause. Clone size and the V and J calls come from that table; the DNA yielded D and trimming. Counted in this sample were 45,000 to 60,000 clones; less than 90% of them appeared once. 13% of the sample lies in the top ten.

V and J are truncated by 7 bases and 4 bases respectively, leaving an intervening sequence of 7 bases. There are 11 amino acids in the CDR3, from cysteine to phenylalanine inclusive. The DNA shown is the 33-base CDR3, in frame from base 1. As encoded in the germline V gene, CDR1 is MNHEY while CDR2 is SVGAGI. Details on this clone: The clone's antigen remains unknown. Per-base qualities were not stored, and no clone one base away is much larger.

The source is a woman older than 75 with acute or convalescent COVID-19. This sequence uses TRBV6-5 and TRBJ1-2; a weak D assignment points to TRBD1 (6 bases agree). The sequenced sample was peripheral blood. This receptor has the CDR3 CASTQGYGYTF. The bases read TGTGCCAGCACACAGGGCTATGGCTACACCTTC.